This T cell receptor beta chain was captured by sequencing in a study of OX40 agonist ivuxolimab in advanced cancers. Study in general: Patients in dose escalation had liver, melanoma, kidney or head and neck cancers. Therapy given before enrollment (anti-PD-1, anti-PD-L1 or anti-CTLA-4) was allowed, and around 41% had some.

Overall study results and limits: Expanded clones belonging to CD8+ T cells outnumbered, on average, those of CD4+. Clonal expansion from baseline to week 6 occurred in both CD4+ and CD8+ T cells.

Generated by immunoSEQ multiplex PCR, the TCRdb table keeps only in-frame clones and is missing some. Found here are 11,000 to 15,000 clones, around 79% of them singletons; the top ten hold over 30%. V gave up 1 base and J gave up 6 bases; unmatched junction bases: 2. The CDR3 is 14 residues long. The germline CDR1 and CDR2 sequences are MNHEY and SMNVEV (reference sequence). Turning to this clone: Its antigen is still unknown.

This chain links TRBV27 with TRBJ1-5; 8 nucleotides agree with TRBD1. This specimen consisted of CD4+ or CD8+ T cells sorted from blood, obtained in a trial of the OX40 agonist ivuxolimab. The clonotype originates from an adult with an advanced solid tumor such as melanoma, head and neck, liver or kidney cancer. The CDR3 nucleotides are TGTGCCAGCAGTTTATATACAGGGGGTCAGCCCCAGCATTTT. Translation gives CASSLYTGGQPQHF.